The T cell receptor beta chain under discussion was sequenced for a study of blood T cell repertoires in COVID-19. In the study overall: The United States, Italy and Spain provided the acute and convalescent COVID-19 samples. T cells, B-cell-depleted T cells, or PBMCs provided the cDNA or gDNA that served as material.

Original processing methods: Amplification of reference gene primers was used by the study to estimate nucleated cell counts. Some clones are missing from TCRdb's copy, which holds only in-frame ones; the method was immunoSEQ multiplex PCR. V, J and clone size are those of that table, while D and trimming were read from the DNA. This sample has about 100,000 clones, with about 91% found just once. Per germline, CDR1 SGHRS and CDR2 YFSETQ. Deletions cut 4 bases from V and 6 bases from J, with 17 bases between. The CDR3 runs 14 residues. V usage is TRBV5-1 and J usage is TRBJ2-7; a possible D gene is TRBD1 (6 bases). Sample: peripheral blood. The TCR originated in a human donor in a cohort sampled during active COVID-19. CDR3 loop: CASSPPGQPGEQYF. The CDR3 DNA reads TGCGCCAGCAGCCCGCCGGGACAACCCGGCGAGCAGTACTTC.